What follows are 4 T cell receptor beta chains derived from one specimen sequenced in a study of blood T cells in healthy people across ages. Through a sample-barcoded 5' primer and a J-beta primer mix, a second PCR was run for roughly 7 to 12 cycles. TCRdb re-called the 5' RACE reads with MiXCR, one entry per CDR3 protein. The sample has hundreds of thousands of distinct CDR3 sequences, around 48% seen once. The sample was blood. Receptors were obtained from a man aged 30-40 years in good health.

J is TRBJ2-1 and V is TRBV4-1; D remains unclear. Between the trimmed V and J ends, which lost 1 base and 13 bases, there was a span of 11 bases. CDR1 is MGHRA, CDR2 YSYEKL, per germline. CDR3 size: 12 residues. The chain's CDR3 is CASSQGLRSQFF. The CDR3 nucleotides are TGCGCCAGCAGCCAAGGTCTGCGGTCACAGTTCTTC.

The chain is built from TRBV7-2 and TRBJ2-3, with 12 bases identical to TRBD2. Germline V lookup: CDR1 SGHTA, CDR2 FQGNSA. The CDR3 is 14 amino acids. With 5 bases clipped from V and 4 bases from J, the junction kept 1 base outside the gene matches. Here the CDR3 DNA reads TGTGCCAGCAGCCGGACTAGCGGGGCAGATACGCAGTATTTT. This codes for CASSRTSGADTQYF.

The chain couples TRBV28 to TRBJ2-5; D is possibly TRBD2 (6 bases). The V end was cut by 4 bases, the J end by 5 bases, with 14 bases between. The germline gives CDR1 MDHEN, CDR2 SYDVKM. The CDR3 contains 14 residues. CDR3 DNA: TGTGCCAGCAGTTCCACGGGGCTAGCGGAGACCCAGTACTTC. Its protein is CASSSTGLAETQYF. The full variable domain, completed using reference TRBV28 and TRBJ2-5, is DVKVTQSSRYLVKRTGEKVFLECVQDMDHENMFWYRQDPGLGLRLIYFSYDVKMKEKGDIPEGYSVSREKKERFSLILESASTNQTSMYLCASSSTGLAETQYFGPGTRLLVL.

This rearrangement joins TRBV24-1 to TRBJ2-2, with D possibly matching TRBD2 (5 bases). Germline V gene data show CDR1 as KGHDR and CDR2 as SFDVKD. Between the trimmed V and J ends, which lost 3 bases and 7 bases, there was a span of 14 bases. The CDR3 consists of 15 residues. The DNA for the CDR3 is TGTGCCACCAGTGATGCTCCGGGGTTTGGCGGGGAGCTGTTTTTT. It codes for CATSDAPGFGGELFF.